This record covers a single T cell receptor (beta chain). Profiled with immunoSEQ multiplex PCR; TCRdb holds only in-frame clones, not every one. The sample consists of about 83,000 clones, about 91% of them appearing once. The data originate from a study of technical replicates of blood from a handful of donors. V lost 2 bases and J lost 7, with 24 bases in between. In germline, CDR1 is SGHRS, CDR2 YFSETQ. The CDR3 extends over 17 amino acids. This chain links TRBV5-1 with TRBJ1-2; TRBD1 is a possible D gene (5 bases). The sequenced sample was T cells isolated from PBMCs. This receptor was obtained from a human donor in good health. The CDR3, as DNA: TGCGCCAGCAGCTTTTCTGGTGCCTCGCAGGGTGGATTTGGCTACACCTTC. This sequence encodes CASSFSGASQGGFGYTF.